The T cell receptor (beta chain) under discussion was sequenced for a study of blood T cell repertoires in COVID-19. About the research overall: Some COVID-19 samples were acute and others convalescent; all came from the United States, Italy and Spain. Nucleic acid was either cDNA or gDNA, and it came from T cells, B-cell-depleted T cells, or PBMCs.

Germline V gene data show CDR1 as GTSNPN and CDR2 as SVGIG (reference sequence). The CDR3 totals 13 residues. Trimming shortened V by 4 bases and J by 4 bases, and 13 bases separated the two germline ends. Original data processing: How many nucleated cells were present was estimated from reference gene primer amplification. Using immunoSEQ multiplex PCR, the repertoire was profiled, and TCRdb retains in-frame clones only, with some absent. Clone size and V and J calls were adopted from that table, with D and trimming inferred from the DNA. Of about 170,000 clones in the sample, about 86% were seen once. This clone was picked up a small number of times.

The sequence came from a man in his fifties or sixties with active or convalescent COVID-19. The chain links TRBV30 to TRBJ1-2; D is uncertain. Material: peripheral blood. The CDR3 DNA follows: TGTGCCTGGAAGGAGGACGGCTTCTATGGCTACACCTTC. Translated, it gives CAWKEDGFYGYTF.